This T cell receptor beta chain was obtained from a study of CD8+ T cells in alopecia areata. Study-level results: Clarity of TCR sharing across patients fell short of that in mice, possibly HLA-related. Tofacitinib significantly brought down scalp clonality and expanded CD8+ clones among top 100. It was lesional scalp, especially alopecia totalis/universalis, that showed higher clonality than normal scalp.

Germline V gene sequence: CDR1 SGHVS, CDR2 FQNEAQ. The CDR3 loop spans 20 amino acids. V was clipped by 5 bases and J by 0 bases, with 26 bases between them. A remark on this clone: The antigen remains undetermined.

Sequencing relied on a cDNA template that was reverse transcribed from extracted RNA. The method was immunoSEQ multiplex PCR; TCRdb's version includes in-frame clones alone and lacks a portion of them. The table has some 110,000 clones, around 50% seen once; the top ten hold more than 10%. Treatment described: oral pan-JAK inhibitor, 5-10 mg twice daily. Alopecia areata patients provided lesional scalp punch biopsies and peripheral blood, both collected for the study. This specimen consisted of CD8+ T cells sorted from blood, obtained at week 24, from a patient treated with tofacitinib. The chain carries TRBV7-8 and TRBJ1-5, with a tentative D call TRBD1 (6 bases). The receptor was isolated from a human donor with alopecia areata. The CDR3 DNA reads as TGTGCCAGCAGCCCGTTGGCCTGGGCGCCAGGGGAACGTAGCAATCAGCCCCAGCATTTT. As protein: CASSPLAWAPGERSNQPQHF.